Following are 16 T cell receptor beta chains from one sample sequenced in a study of technical replicates of blood from several donors. Sequencing used immunoSEQ multiplex PCR; TCRdb keeps in-frame clones, though not all of them. Seen here are about 70,000 clones, around 97% observed once, and the top ten hold approximately 0.21%. What was sequenced was T cells isolated from PBMCs. These receptor sequences come from a human donor in good health.

The chain combines TRBV5-1 with TRBJ2-5; the match to TRBD1 covers 8 bases. J gave up 1 base and V 2 bases, and 1 base lay outside the gene matches. CDR1 is SGHRS and CDR2 is YFSETQ in the germline V gene. The CDR3 is 14 residues long. In DNA, the CDR3 is TGCGCCAGCAGCTTAACAGGGGGCCAAGAGACCCAGTACTTC. Encoded protein: CASSLTGGQETQYF.

J is TRBJ2-2 and V is TRBV15; the D is unclear. The V gene's germline CDR1 is LNHNV and CDR2 YYDKDF (reference sequence). The germline V and J ends were trimmed by 0 bases and 8 bases, with 7 bases remaining between them. The CDR3 runs 13 residues. CDR3 loop: CATSRDLEGELFF. In DNA form, the CDR3 reads TGTGCCACCAGCAGAGATTTAGAGGGGGAGCTGTTTTTT.

This chain uses TRBV7-2 with TRBJ2-1; D is perhaps TRBD2 (6 bases). The CDR3 runs to 15 residues. Trimming stripped 1 base from V and 2 bases from J, with 9 bases between. Germline V lookup: CDR1 SGHTA, CDR2 FQGNSA. The CDR3 spells CASSLDGGTYNEQFF. In DNA, the CDR3 is TGTGCCAGCAGCTTAGACGGGGGTACCTACAATGAGCAGTTCTTC.

Worth noting for this clone: The junction departs from the called germline gene at one end, perhaps through a read error. V usage is TRBV2 and J usage is TRBJ1-2; D unresolved. CDR3 size: 12 residues. Germline loops: CDR1 SNHLY, CDR2 FYNNEI. Here the CDR3 DNA reads TGTGCCAGCACTGAATCCGGCTATGGCTACACCTTC. Encoded protein: CASTESGYGYTF. The whole variable domain, remainder taken from reference TRBV2 and TRBJ1-2, is EPEVTQTPSHQVTQMGQEVILRCVPISNHLYFYWYRQILGQKVEFLVSFYNNEISEKSEIFDDQFSVERPDGSNFTLKIRSTKLEDSAMYFCASTESGYGYTFGSGTRLTVV.

This chain connects TRBV6-5 to TRBJ1-2; no clear D. V was clipped by 2 bases and J by 6 bases, with 16 bases between them. The CDR3 has 15 residues. The germline V gene encodes CDR1 MNHEY and CDR2 SVGAGI. The CDR3 DNA reads TGTGCCAGCAGTTACACCCCAGAAGCGGGCAATGGCTACACCTTC. Amino acids: CASSYTPEAGNGYTF.

The V gene is TRBV6-5, the J gene TRBJ1-2, with a possible D match to TRBD1 (5 bases). The CDR3 has 15 residues. V shed 0 bases and J shed 5 bases, with 13 bases lying between them. Per the germline V gene, CDR1 is MNHEY and CDR2 is SVGAGI. The CDR3 region has the DNA TGTGCCAGCAGTTACTCGCCAGGGAAGTTGTATGGCTACACCTTC. Translated, it gives CASSYSPGKLYGYTF.

The genes are TRBV18 and TRBJ2-5, with TRBD1 as a possible D gene (6 bases). The CDR3 sequence is 14 residues long. CDR1 is KGHSH, CDR2 LQKENI, per germline. Trimming left V 6 bases short and J 5 bases short, with 16 bases between. DNA of the CDR3: TGTGCCAGCTCCCGCACAGGGTTTCGCGAGACCCAGTACTTC. The encoded protein is CASSRTGFRETQYF. The full variable domain, with the rest looked up from reference TRBV18 and TRBJ2-5, is NAGVMQNPRHLVRRRGQEARLRCSPMKGHSHVYWYRQLPEEGLKFMVYLQKENIIDESGMPKERFSAEFPKEGPSILRIQQVVRGDSAAYFCASSRTGFRETQYFGPGTRLLVL.

The chain links TRBV7-9 to TRBJ2-1; 11 nucleotides match TRBD2. The ends lost 5 bases at V and 8 bases at J; junction bases unmatched: 11. Germline-derived CDR1 and CDR2 are SEHNR and FQNEAQ (reference sequence). The CDR3 runs 16 residues. CDR3 sequence (DNA): TGTGCCAGCAGCGGCGAGGGACTAGCGGTTTCAGATGAGCAGTTCTTC. Protein product: CASSGEGLAVSDEQFF. Full variable domain (missing parts from reference TRBV7-9 and TRBJ2-1): DTGVSQNPRHKITKRGQNVTFRCDPISEHNRLYWYRQTLGQGPEFLTYFQNEAQLEKSRLLSDRFSAERPKGSFSTLEIQRTEQGDSAMYLCASSGEGLAVSDEQFFGPGTRLTVL.

V and J are TRBV11-3 and TRBJ2-5; 9 positions match TRBD2. This CDR3 has 17 residues. Trimming cost V 7 bases and J 5 bases; bases outside gene matches: 17. Germline-derived CDR1 and CDR2 are SGHNT and YENEEA. The CDR3 DNA sequence: TGTGCCAGCACCCTACGGGGTAGCGGGGGAGGGGTCGAGACCCAGTACTTC. It is translated as CASTLRGSGGGVETQYF.

V is TRBV28 and J is TRBJ2-1; D is perhaps TRBD2 (6 bases). V shed 8 bases and J shed 0 bases, with 14 bases lying between them. The CDR3 totals 15 residues. CDR1 is MDHEN, CDR2 SYDVKM, per germline. Written as DNA, the CDR3 is TGTGCCAGCTCGGTAGCGGCGAGCTCCTACAATGAGCAGTTCTTC. Protein product: CASSVAASSYNEQFF.

The V gene is TRBV5-1, the J gene TRBJ2-3, with D possibly TRBD1 on 6 matching bases. Trimming removed 4 bases at V and 4 bases at J, with 16 bases between. CDR3 size: 15 residues. In germline, CDR1 is SGHRS, CDR2 YFSETQ. DNA for the CDR3: TGCGCCAGCAGCCCGGACGGCAGGGGAGCAGATACGCAGTATTTT. Translating it yields CASSPDGRGADTQYF.

V gene TRBV6-1 combines with J gene TRBJ1-5; D gene unclear. The CDR3 loop spans 14 amino acids. Germline CDR1 reads MNHNS; CDR2 reads SASEGT. With 8 bases removed from V and 7 bases from J, the gap between germline ends came to 18 bases. DNA of the CDR3: TGTGCCAGCGCGCGGGGAGACAAAGGGCAGCCCCAGCATTTT. Protein: CASARGDKGQPQHF.

The chain couples TRBV19 to TRBJ2-5; 11 bases are a match to TRBD1. V gave up 3 bases and J gave up 5 bases; unmatched junction bases: 5. The V gene's germline CDR1 is LNHDA and CDR2 SQIVND (reference sequence). This CDR3 contains 15 residues. Here the CDR3 reads CASSIRTGGRETQYF. For the CDR3, the DNA is TGTGCCAGTAGTATCCGGACAGGGGGCCGGGAGACCCAGTACTTC.

The chain recombines TRBV28 with TRBJ1-2; 8 bases are a match to TRBD1. Per germline, CDR1 MDHEN and CDR2 SYDVKM. This CDR3 comprises 14 residues. J gave up 1 base and V 4 bases, and 2 bases lay outside the gene matches. CDR3 sequence (DNA): TGTGCCAGCAGTTCCGGACAGGGTAACTATGGCTACACCTTC. Protein: CASSSGQGNYGYTF.

The rearrangement joins TRBV10-3 to TRBJ1-2, with 9 bases lining up with TRBD1. V trimming: 3 bases; J trimming: 8 bases; junction bases outside the gene matches: 13. CDR3 length: 16 amino acids. CDR1 and CDR2 from the germline V gene are ENHRY and SYGVKD. The CDR3 bases are TGTGCCATCAGTGATTCATTGGGGACAGGGTACGGCGGCTACACCTTC. This codes for CAISDSLGTGYGGYTF.

The CDR3 sequence is CASSAGLFYEQYF. CDR3 DNA: TGTGCCAGCTCAGCGGGATTATTTTACGAGCAGTACTTC. This chain joins TRBV19 and TRBJ2-7; 7 nucleotides align to TRBD2. The junction had 9 bases not matched to a gene; V was cut back by 9 bases and J by 4 bases. CDR1 and CDR2 from the germline V gene are LNHDA and SQIVND (reference sequence). This CDR3 has 13 residues.